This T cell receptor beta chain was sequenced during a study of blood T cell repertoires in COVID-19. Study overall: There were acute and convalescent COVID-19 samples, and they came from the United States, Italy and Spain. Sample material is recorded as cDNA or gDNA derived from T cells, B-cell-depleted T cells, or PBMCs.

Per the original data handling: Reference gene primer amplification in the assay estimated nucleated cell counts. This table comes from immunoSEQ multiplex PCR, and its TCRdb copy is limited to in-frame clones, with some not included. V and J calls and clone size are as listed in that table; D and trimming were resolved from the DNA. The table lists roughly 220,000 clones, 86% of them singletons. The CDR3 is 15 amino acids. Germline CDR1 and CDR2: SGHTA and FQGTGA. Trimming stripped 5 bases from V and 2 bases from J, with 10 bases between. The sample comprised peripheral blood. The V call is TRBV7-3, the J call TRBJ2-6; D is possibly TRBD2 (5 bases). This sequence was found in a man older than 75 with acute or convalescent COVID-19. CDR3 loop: CASSRGGAGANVLTF. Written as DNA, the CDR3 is TGTGCCAGCAGCCGGGGTGGGGCTGGGGCCAACGTCCTGACTTTC.